This TCR beta chain was identified in a study of T-cell memory formation after mild COVID-19. This clonotype occurred a few times. What it binds is unknown. Study results and limitations: Memory from before infection featured some responding clones, which suggests cross-reactive memory joined. In second-wave clones peaking day 37, SARS-CoV-2 specificity remained unconfirmed. Of the contracting clones, CD4+ ones lay mainly in CM and EM, and CD8+ ones in EMRA.

Each CDR3 protein is one row after TCRdb ran MiXCR on the 5' RACE reads. The sample records 310,000 or so distinct CDR3 sequences, less than 20% being singletons. Germline V gene sequence: CDR1 SGHAT, CDR2 FQNNGV. Trimming removed 3 bases from V and 2 bases from J; junction bases left unmatched: 1. The CDR3 runs to 16 residues. The V gene is TRBV11-2, the J gene TRBJ2-1; 13 positions match TRBD2. The specimen was PBMCs or a T cell subset sorted from them (not recorded which). The receptor was derived from a man between 18 and 35 years old who had mild COVID-19 (a few samples of this study predate the infection). Cell type and time point are not known. The DNA of the CDR3 is TGTGCCAGCAGCTTGGGACTAGCGGGGACCTACAATGAGCAGTTCTTC. Amino acids: CASSLGLAGTYNEQFF. The entire variable domain, with the rest obtained from reference TRBV11-2 and TRBJ2-1, is as follows: EAGVAQSPRYKIIEKRQSVAFWCNPISGHATLYWYQQILGQGPKLLIQFQNNGVVDDSQLPKDRFSAERLKGVDSTLKIQPAKLEDSAVYLCASSLGLAGTYNEQFFGPGTRLTVL.